Here is one T cell receptor beta chain with its context. No cognate antigen has been identified for it. The sample holds no much larger clone one base away, and base qualities are not on file. This sample is part of a study of blood T cell repertoires in COVID-19 (dated by TCRdb to the early 2020s). Broadly, across the study: Samples covering the acute and convalescent phases of COVID-19 were provided by collaborators in the United States, Italy and Spain. The material from the prospective study consisted of cDNA or gDNA derived from T cells, B-cell-depleted T cells, or PBMCs. Subjects who had been exposed to COVID-19, were actively infected with it, or had recovered from it provided the deeply sampled blood TCRbeta repertoires that made up the dataset. Samples came from the ongoing ImmuneRACE study (first 160 participants) plus 1,254 subjects from 6 global collaborators. A de-identified subject ID, COVID-19 status, age in years and sex were almost always included in the sample metadata. Where available, HLA class I and class II types were taken from metadata supplied by the sample provider and were not determined by assay-based typing. The repertoires were made available in a free public database intended to serve as a resource for research on the immune response to SARS-CoV-2.

What the authors observed across the whole study: Clinical and demographic metadata were provided uncurated, with the amount varying by source and participant.

Trimming takes 5 bases from V and 0 bases from J, and the germline ends sit 11 bases apart. Taken from cysteine to phenylalanine, the CDR3 has 14 residues. Just the 42-base CDR3 DNA is kept, in frame starting at base 1. The germline V gene (reference sequence) specifies GTSNPN as CDR1 and SVGIG as CDR2. TCRbeta CDR3 regions were amplified from genomic DNA using the immunoSEQ Assay, a bias-controlled multiplex PCR. Per the original workflow: The number of nucleated cells in each sample was estimated from the amplification of reference gene primers within the assay. Sequence reads were collapsed and filtered to measure the absolute abundance of every unique TCRbeta CDR3 rearrangement. For each sample, productive Simpson clonality was calculated as the square root of Simpson's diversity index across productive rearrangements. TCRdb re-hosts the immuneACCESS table, in-frame sequences only. Its copies lack some clones; in the studies checked, an unresolved V gene accounts for under half of them, and the cause for the rest is not known. V and J calls and clone size follow that table, whereas D and trimming were derived from the DNA. This sample lists 150,000 or so clones; more than 65% were detected once. The ten largest clones take up approximately 18% of the sample.

Participants in the prospective study were aged roughly 18 to 100 years, lived in 24 United States geographic areas, and enrolled through a virtual design. In the prospective study, cohorts were assigned on the basis of participant-reported clinical history obtained from a screening survey and a study questionnaire. Recovered participants in ImmuneRACE Cohort 3 were defined as having two consecutive negative NP/OP PCR tests, clearance from a healthcare professional, or resolution of symptoms. Each participant in the prospective study had whole blood, serum and a nasopharyngeal or oropharyngeal swab collected by mobile phlebotomists. Over an approximately two-month period, participants in the prospective study had the option of providing additional blood draws and questionnaires. Before DNA extraction, blood samples from the prospective study were shipped at room temperature or frozen.

Sequenced material: PBMCs or T cells enriched from blood (not recorded which). The V and J genes are TRBV30 and TRBJ2-1; TRBD2 might be the D gene, on 6 matching bases. The TCR sequence derives from a man aged 55 to 70 who had recovered from COVID-19. The DNA sequence reads TGTGCCTGGGAGTCGGGACTCTCCTACAATGAGCAGTTCTTC. This gives the protein CAWESGLSYNEQFF. Outside the CDR3, residues come from the reference TRBV30 and TRBJ2-1 proteins, so the full variable domain is: SQTIHQWPATLVQPVGSPLSLECTVEGTSNPNLYWYRQAAGRGLQLLFYSVGIGQISSEVPQNLSASRPQDRQFILSSKKLLLSDSGFYLCAWESGLSYNEQFFGPGTRLTVL.